Described below is a single TCR beta chain sequence and its context. No antigen is known for it. Germline CDR1 is MDHEN and CDR2 is SYDVKM. V lost 5 bases, J lost 4 bases, and 10 bases lay in between. The CDR3 is 13 residues long. This sample stems from a study of shared clonotypes between healthy human individuals. At the level of the study: Each donor's CD4 naive and CD4 memory cells filled three plates apiece, CD8 naive two, and CD8 memory one.

The protocol was immunoSEQ multiplex PCR, while the TCRdb copy is restricted to in-frame clones and leaves out a portion. The table records about 1 million clones, around 75% of them present only once. Whole-study findings and limits: Estimated richness was generally greater in naive than memory subsets. Sorted-subset samples were not fully sequenced, rarefaction indicated. The genetic and exposure-history diversity represented was limited by few donors.

The source of this sequence is a man aged 18 to 29 in good health. Sequencing was performed on memory CD4+ T cells sorted from blood. The subset denotes: CD45RA-negative fraction. The rearrangement uses TRBV28 and TRBJ2-3; D gene uncertain. The CDR3 DNA is TGTGCCAGCAGTCGTAGGGCCTCAGATACGCAGTATTTT. Its protein product is CASSRRASDTQYF.